What follows are 22 T cell receptor beta chains derived from one specimen sequenced in a study of T cells in Graves' hyperthyroidism and ophthalmopathy (dated by TCRdb to the late 2010s). The method was multiplex PCR. The run used an Illumina HiSeq 2000. The TCR beta CDR3 regions were amplified from RNA transcripts. The TCR CDR3 was subjected to a first round of RT-PCR using the HTBI primer set and the Qiagen OneStep RT-PCR kit. Using fastp trimming at Q25 and MiXCR clonotype assembly, TCRdb reanalyzed the public sequencing data and kept in-frame beta chains. Rows are unified per CDR3 protein, each entry keeping the most common DNA and genes. The sample data list 400,000 to 500,000 distinct CDR3 sequences, and approximately 15% of these were observed just once. The ten most abundant clones make up over 15% of the sample. Sequencing was carried out using blood. These receptors all stem from a woman aged 18-35 years with Graves' hyperthyroidism.

The rearrangement uses TRBV5-1 and TRBJ1-3; 8 bases are a match to TRBD1. Looked up from germline, CDR1 is SGHRS and CDR2 is YFSETQ. Trimming cost V 3 bases and J 0 bases; bases outside gene matches: 5. The CDR3 is made up of 16 amino acids. CDR3 bases: TGCGCCAGCAGCTCCTCCGGACAGGGCTCTGGAAACACCATATATTTT. It codes for CASSSSGQGSGNTIYF. Full variable domain (rest looked up from reference TRBV5-1 and TRBJ1-3): KAGVTQTPRYLIKTRGQQVTLSCSPISGHRSVSWYQQTPGQGLQFLFEYFSETQRNKGNFPGRFSGRQFSNSRSEMNVSTLELGDSALYLCASSSSGQGSGNTIYFGEGSWLTVV.

This chain links TRBV7-2 with TRBJ1-1; D is uncertain. Deletions cut 4 bases from V and 5 bases from J, with 17 bases between. CDR3 length: 15 residues. The germline V gene encodes CDR1 SGHTA and CDR2 FQGNSA. The CDR3, as DNA: TGTGCCAGCAGCTCAACCGCAGACGGCCTAACTGAAGCTTTCTTT. It translates to CASSSTADGLTEAFF. The full variable domain, completed using reference TRBV7-2 and TRBJ1-1, is GAGVSQSPSNKVTEKGKDVELRCDPISGHTALYWYRQSLGQGLEFLIYFQGNSAPDKSGLPSDRFSAERTGGSVSTLTIQRTQQEDSAVYLCASSSTADGLTEAFFGQGTRLTVV.

This clonotype was recorded at least ten times. J is TRBJ2-7 and V is TRBV5-1; tentatively, D is TRBD1 (6 bases). Germline lookup yields CDR1 SGHRS and CDR2 YFSETQ. V was trimmed by 3 bases and J by 4 bases, leaving 17 bases between them. This CDR3 has 15 residues. The CDR3 loop reads CASSSPPAGDYEQYV. Here the CDR3 DNA reads TGCGCCAGCAGCTCCCCCCCGGCAGGGGATTACGAGCAGTACGTC.

This clonotype was detected many times. The chain recombines TRBV27 with TRBJ1-1; D uncertain. The CDR3 is 13 amino acids. Germline lookup yields CDR1 MNHEY and CDR2 SMNVEV (reference sequence). V was clipped by 5 bases and J by 4 bases, with 11 bases between them. Here the CDR3 DNA reads TGTGCCAGCAGTCCGCCGACTCTCACTGAAGCTTTCTTT. It specifies CASSPPTLTEAFF.

This clonotype occurred a few times. This chain connects TRBV7-9 to TRBJ2-7, with D possibly being TRBD2 (5 bases). V gave up 1 base and J gave up 4 bases, with 8 bases separating them. This CDR3 region has 13 residues. Germline assignment: CDR1 SEHNR and CDR2 FQNEAQ (reference sequence). The CDR3 region has the DNA TGTGCCAGCAGCTTAGTCGGGGTATACGAGCAGTACTTC. Translation: CASSLVGVYEQYF.

Many counts were recorded for this clonotype. This rearrangement joins TRBV12-3 or TRBV12-4 to TRBJ2-1; TRBD2 agrees at 10 bases. The J segment lost 4 bases and the V segment lost 4 bases, leaving 7 bases of the junction unmatched. The CDR3 is 16 residues long. CDR3 sequence (DNA): TGTGCCAGCAGTTATCGGACTAGCGGAGTATACAATGAGCAGTTCTTC. Protein sequence: CASSYRTSGVYNEQFF.

This clonotype was counted ten times or more. The rearrangement links TRBV29-1 to TRBJ1-5; 7 bases map to TRBD1. V was clipped by 5 bases and J by 3 bases; unmatched bases: 7. This CDR3 region has 14 residues. Germline-derived CDR1 and CDR2 are SQVTM and ANQGSEA. The DNA of the CDR3 is TGCAGCGTTTGCGAGGGGGCAGTCAATCAGCCCCAGCATTTT. Encoded protein: CSVCEGAVNQPQHF.

This clonotype came up many times. This chain connects TRBV12-3 or TRBV12-4 to TRBJ1-3; 8 bases are shared with TRBD1. The CDR3 spans 14 residues. After removal of 6 bases from V and 2 bases from J, the junction contained 3 bases not matched to a gene. Here the CDR3 DNA reads TGTGCCAGCAGCACACAGGGGGCTGGAAACACCATATATTTT. Its translation: CASSTQGAGNTIYF.

This clonotype turned up a few times. This rearrangement joins TRBV24-1 to TRBJ2-2, with a possible D match to TRBD2 (5 bases). Trimming removed 2 bases at V and 1 base at J, with 10 bases between. This CDR3 region has 16 residues. CDR1 KGHDR and CDR2 SFDVKD come from the germline V gene. The CDR3 DNA reads TGTGCCACCAGTGATTACCTCGGGATGAACACCGGGGAGCTGTTTTTT. Residues: CATSDYLGMNTGELFF.

At least ten counts were recorded for this clonotype. The chain couples TRBV6-5 to TRBJ1-3, with TRBD1 as a possible D gene (5 bases). With 0 bases removed from V and 0 bases from J, the gap between germline ends came to 9 bases. Germline CDR1 and CDR2: MNHEY and SVGAGI. The CDR3 is made up of 16 amino acids. The CDR3 sequence: CASSYSGPGSGNTIYF. The CDR3 region has the DNA TGTGCCAGCAGTTACTCGGGACCGGGCTCTGGAAACACCATATATTTT.

This clonotype was found many times. This rearrangement joins TRBV11-3 to TRBJ2-3; D remains ambiguous. CDR3 size: 15 residues. In germline, CDR1 is SGHNT, CDR2 YENEEA. The V and J ends lost 3 bases and 0 bases respectively, with 10 bases between them. The CDR3 is CASSFRKTSTDTQYF. CDR3 nucleotides: TGTGCCAGCAGCTTTAGGAAAACTAGCACAGATACGCAGTATTTT.

This clonotype was counted many times. The V call is TRBV19, the J call TRBJ2-5, with 8 nucleotides matching TRBD2. In germline, CDR1 is LNHDA, CDR2 SQIVND (reference sequence). This CDR3 has 13 residues. V lost 7 bases to trimming and J lost 5 bases; unmatched junction nucleotides: 6. CDR3 nucleotides: TGTGCCAGTACAGGGACTAGTAAGGAGACCCAGTACTTC. Translation: CASTGTSKETQYF.

This clonotype appeared many times. The rearrangement joins TRBV30 to TRBJ2-7, with no clear D. Trimming took off 2 bases at V and 3 bases at J, with 8 bases between the two ends. Germline CDR1 GTSNPN, CDR2 SVGIG (reference sequence). The CDR3 extends over 12 amino acids. The chain's CDR3 is CAWSSLIYEQYF. CDR3 DNA: TGTGCCTGGAGTTCACTGATCTACGAGCAGTACTTC.

This chain uses TRBV3-1 with TRBJ1-1; D remains unclear. V was shortened by 0 bases and J by 8 bases, with 10 bases between the two germline ends. The germline V gene has CDR1 LGHDT and CDR2 YNNKEL (reference sequence). The CDR3 has 13 residues. The CDR3 sequence is CASSQDGQVEAFF. CDR3 coding DNA: TGTGCCAGCAGCCAAGATGGGCAGGTCGAAGCTTTCTTT.

This clonotype has at least ten counts. The chain is built from TRBV3-1 and TRBJ1-2; tentatively, D is TRBD1 (5 bases). The length of the CDR3 is 14 residues. V lost 2 bases and J 7 bases, leaving 14 bases between the germline ends. CDR1 and CDR2 (germline): LGHDT, YNNKEL (reference sequence). The CDR3 coding sequence is TGTGCCAGCAGCCAACCAGGGATCCCTAGTGGCTACACCTTC. This gives the protein CASSQPGIPSGYTF.

This clonotype appeared once. The chain employs TRBV6-2 or TRBV6-3 and TRBJ2-7; TRBD2 is a possible D gene (6 bases). The CDR3 has 13 residues. V lost 8 bases and J lost 3, with 14 bases in between. Germline values: CDR1 MNHEY, CDR2 SVGEGT. CDR3 nucleotide sequence: TGTGCCAGCGGGCCGGGAGTAGACTACGAGCAGTACGTC. This sequence encodes CASGPGVDYEQYV.

The table lists this clonotype with a few counts. The CDR3 nucleotides read TGTGCCATCAGTGGGAGGGCGGAGGATGGCTACACCTTC. This translates into CAISGRAEDGYTF. The chain recombines TRBV10-3 with TRBJ1-2; no reliable D call. CDR1 is ENHRY, CDR2 SYGVKD, per germline. The CDR3 sequence is 13 residues long. V was shortened by 4 bases and J by 6 bases, with 12 bases between the two germline ends.

V usage is TRBV3-1 and J usage is TRBJ2-7, with 8 nucleotides matching TRBD2. Germline loops: CDR1 LGHDT, CDR2 YNNKEL (reference sequence). This CDR3 has 17 residues. Unmatched junction bases numbered 11, after V lost 0 bases and J lost 4 bases. The DNA for the CDR3 is TGTGCCAGCAGCCAAGAGAGGCTACTAGCGGAACGATACGAGCAGTACGTC. Translating gives CASSQERLLAERYEQYV.

This clonotype was recorded at least ten times. The chain has TRBV6-5 and TRBJ2-5; 9 nucleotides line up with TRBD2. The CDR3 totals 16 residues. CDR1 MNHEY and CDR2 SVGAGI come from the germline V gene. V lost 2 bases, J lost 1 base, and 5 bases stayed unmatched. The CDR3 coding sequence is TGTGCCAGCAGTTACCCAGAGCGGGAGGCCCAAGAGACCCAGTACTTC. This codes for CASSYPEREAQETQYF.

This clonotype has at least ten counts. The rearrangement joins TRBV28 to TRBJ1-5; the D is unclear. The CDR3 extends over 11 amino acids. V lost 8 bases, J lost 8 bases, and 10 bases lay in between. The germline V gene encodes CDR1 MDHEN and CDR2 SYDVKM. For the CDR3, the DNA is TGTGCCAGCCTAGGGAGGGAGCCCCAGCATTTT. This translates into CASLGREPQHF.

The chain recombines TRBV7-3 with TRBJ1-3; 8 bases are a match to TRBD1. Germline V lookup: CDR1 SGHTA, CDR2 FQGTGA. The CDR3 covers 16 residues. J gave up 2 bases and V 5 bases, and 8 bases lay outside the gene matches. The CDR3 DNA reads TGTGCCAGCAGCCCCACAGACAGGGGACCTGGAAACACCATATATTTT. This translates into CASSPTDRGPGNTIYF.

This clonotype has at least ten counts. The chain links TRBV3-1 to TRBJ1-1, with D maybe TRBD1 (6 bases). This CDR3 is built from 15 residues. Per germline, CDR1 LGHDT and CDR2 YNNKEL (reference sequence). Trimming pared 5 bases from V and 1 base from J, leaving 14 bases between. Here the CDR3 reads CASSFTGIENTEAFF. The CDR3 region has the DNA TGTGCCAGCAGCTTTACAGGGATTGAGAACACTGAAGCTTTCTTT.